The clone carrying this T cell receptor (beta chain) was observed at least ten times. Antigen unknown. These data come from a study of CD8+ T cells in alopecia areata. Study outcomes and limitations: As there was one nonresponder, how baseline CD8+ expansion relates to response remains uncertain.

Following RNA extraction, reverse transcription yielded cDNA that acted as the sequencing template. The assay was immunoSEQ multiplex PCR, and TCRdb's table has in-frame clones only and misses some. The table shows 100,000 to 150,000 clones, with about 59% occurring only once. Specified treatment: oral pan-JAK inhibitor, 5-10 mg twice daily. Researchers picked out CD4+ and CD8+ T cells from PBMCs by sorting. The ends were cut back, 5 bases at V and 7 bases at J, with 14 bases in the middle. The V gene's germline CDR1 is SEHNR and CDR2 FQNEAQ (reference sequence). The CDR3 has 13 residues. The sequence was obtained from a human donor with alopecia areata. This chain joins TRBV7-9 and TRBJ2-5; D is unresolved. The starting material was CD4+ T cells sorted from blood, obtained at week 4, from a patient treated with tofacitinib. Here the CDR3 DNA reads TGTGCCAGCAGCGGACCGGACCGGACGACCCAGTACTTC. This translates into CASSGPDRTTQYF.